The 18 T cell receptor beta chains given below trace back to one sample, sequenced in a study of cytomegalovirus exposure and HLA in healthy donors. PCR used 60 Vbeta primers and 13 Jbeta primers. Generated by immunoSEQ multiplex PCR, the TCRdb table keeps only in-frame clones and is missing some. The table includes approximately 150,000 clones, approximately 73% detected once. Material: PBMCs. These receptors were obtained from a man aged 30-40 years in good health and CMV-seropositive.

The V call is TRBV7-9, the J call TRBJ2-1; 15 positions match TRBD2. Unmatched junction bases numbered 13, after V lost 4 bases and J lost 6 bases. CDR1 and CDR2 (germline): SEHNR, FQNEAQ (reference sequence). CDR3 size: 19 residues. CDR3 in amino acids: CASSWGYGLAGGWVNEQFF. The CDR3 coding sequence is TGTGCCAGCAGCTGGGGATACGGACTAGCGGGAGGGTGGGTCAATGAGCAGTTCTTC.

The CDR3 DNA follows: TGTGCCAGCAGCTTACAGGGGACCCAGGGGGTGCAGTACTTC. Protein product: CASSLQGTQGVQYF. The V call is TRBV7-9, the J call TRBJ2-7; 7 bases agree with TRBD1. The ends lost 2 bases at V and 9 bases at J; junction bases unmatched: 10. The CDR3 loop spans 14 amino acids. Germline lookup yields CDR1 SEHNR and CDR2 FQNEAQ (reference sequence).

This clone occurred a few times. V gene TRBV7-9 combines with J gene TRBJ2-5; 8 bases are a match to TRBD2. V trimming: 3 bases; J trimming: 1 base; junction bases outside the gene matches: 4. This CDR3 is built from 15 residues. CDR1 and CDR2 from the germline V gene are SEHNR and FQNEAQ (reference sequence). In nucleotides, the CDR3 is TGTGCCAGCAGCTTGGGACTAGAGGTCCAAGAGACCCAGTACTTC. Translated, it gives CASSLGLEVQETQYF.

V and J are TRBV18 and TRBJ1-3; D possibly corresponds to TRBD1 (5 bases). This CDR3 has 14 amino acids. V was trimmed by 6 bases and J by 2 bases, leaving 11 bases between them. The germline V gene encodes CDR1 KGHSH and CDR2 LQKENI. The CDR3 region is CASSRGRTGNTIYF. The CDR3 nucleotides are TGTGCCAGCTCCCGGGGGAGGACTGGAAACACCATATATTTT.

This chain joins TRBV19 and TRBJ1-1; D is possibly TRBD1 (5 bases). Looked up from germline, CDR1 is LNHDA and CDR2 is SQIVND (reference sequence). V was trimmed by 7 bases and J by 0 bases, leaving 15 bases between them. The CDR3 runs to 15 residues. In nucleotides, the CDR3 is TGTGCCAGTATCGGCGGGGCTATCATGAACACTGAAGCTTTCTTT. Translating it yields CASIGGAIMNTEAFF.

This sequence joins TRBV28 and TRBJ1-1, with D unresolved. V lost 4 bases and J 6 bases, leaving 3 bases between the germline ends. There are 10 residues in the CDR3. CDR1 and CDR2 from the germline V gene are MDHEN and SYDVKM. Here the CDR3 DNA reads TGTGCCAGCAGTTCCTCTGAAGCTTTCTTT. It is translated as CASSSSEAFF.

The chain joins TRBV18 to TRBJ2-7; TRBD1 matches at 8 bases. Germline V gene data show CDR1 as KGHSH and CDR2 as LQKENI. This CDR3 region has 15 residues. J was trimmed by 4 bases and V by 2 bases; bases with no gene match: 7. The CDR3 reads CASSPTRTGYYEQYF. Here the CDR3 DNA reads TGTGCCAGCTCACCAACTAGGACAGGGTATTACGAGCAGTACTTC.

J is TRBJ1-1 and V is TRBV11-3; D may be TRBD1 (5 bases). V was shortened by 5 bases and J by 1 base, with 8 bases between the two germline ends. Germline V CDR1 and CDR2: SGHNT, YENEEA. The CDR3 loop spans 13 amino acids. CDR3 in amino acids: CASSNTGNTEAFF. DNA of the CDR3: TGTGCCAGCAGCAATACAGGGAACACTGAAGCTTTCTTT.

This clone was detected a few times. The genes are TRBV5-1 and TRBJ2-3, with D perhaps matching TRBD2 (7 bases). Trimming stripped 0 bases from V and 2 bases from J, with 13 bases between. Per the germline V gene, CDR1 is SGHRS and CDR2 is YFSETQ. CDR3 length equals 16 residues. CDR3 nucleotide sequence: TGCGCCAGCAGCTTGGTCGGCGGGGGCCTCACAGATACGCAGTATTTT. Its translation is CASSLVGGGLTDTQYF. Combining the CDR3 with reference TRBV5-1 and TRBJ2-3 gives the whole variable domain KAGVTQTPRYLIKTRGQQVTLSCSPISGHRSVSWYQQTPGQGLQFLFEYFSETQRNKGNFPGRFSGRQFSNSRSEMNVSTLELGDSALYLCASSLVGGGLTDTQYFGPGTRLTVL.

Details on this clone: The junction differs from germline at one of its ends, possibly a read error. The V gene is TRBV11-2, the J gene TRBJ2-7; D may be TRBD1 (5 bases). CDR1 is SGHAT, CDR2 FQNNGV, per germline. This CDR3 spans 13 amino acids. CDR3 in amino acids: CASSLGQTYERYF. The CDR3 DNA reads TGTGCCAGCAGCTTAGGACAGACCTACGAGCGGTACTTC.

The genes are TRBV9 and TRBJ1-4; D is perhaps TRBD1 (5 bases). V gave up 5 bases and J gave up 8 bases, with 13 bases separating them. Looked up from germline, CDR1 is SGDLS and CDR2 is YYNGEE. The CDR3 is 13 residues long. CDR3 amino acids: CASRGGVEEKLFF. For the CDR3, the DNA is TGTGCCAGCAGGGGGGGAGTGGAGGAAAAACTGTTTTTT.

CDR3 in DNA: TGTGCCAGCAGGAACCCCGGGACAGGGACTTACGAGCAGTACTTC. Encoded protein: CASRNPGTGTYEQYF. V is TRBV6-1 and J is TRBJ2-5; the match to TRBD1 covers 9 bases. The J call may be mistaken, given a closer DNA end match to TRBJ2-7. The CDR3 has 15 amino acids. Germline-derived CDR1 and CDR2 are MNHNS and SASEGT.

This sequence joins TRBV11-2 and TRBJ1-2, with D perhaps TRBD1 (6 bases). V dropped 5 bases and J dropped 2 bases, with 15 bases sitting between them. Germline V gives CDR1 SGHAT, CDR2 FQNNGV. The CDR3 covers 15 residues. CDR3 in amino acids: CASSPEGQRNYGYTF. Written as DNA, the CDR3 is TGTGCCAGCAGCCCCGAAGGACAGCGAAACTATGGCTACACCTTC.

This clone has a handful of counts. J is TRBJ2-3 and V is TRBV4-1, with D possibly being TRBD2 (6 bases). Looked up from germline, CDR1 is MGHRA and CDR2 is YSYEKL. This CDR3 has 16 amino acids. V shed 3 bases and J shed 0 bases, with 13 bases lying between them. CDR3 coding DNA: TGCGCCAGCAGCCATCCCATCCTAGCGAGCACAGATACGCAGTATTTT. Translation gives CASSHPILASTDTQYF.

The chain has TRBV19 and TRBJ2-2; 7 bases line up with TRBD2. Per germline, CDR1 LNHDA and CDR2 SQIVND (reference sequence). The CDR3 has 15 residues. Losses at the gene ends were 11 bases for V and 5 bases for J; bases not matched to a gene: 14. The CDR3 loop is CAAIKDGGYTGELFF. In DNA, the CDR3 is TGTGCCGCCATAAAGGACGGGGGGTATACCGGGGAGCTGTTTTTT. Full variable domain (rest looked up from reference TRBV19 and TRBJ2-2): DGGITQSPKYLFRKEGQNVTLSCEQNLNHDAMYWYRQDPGQGLRLIYYSQIVNDFQKGDIAEGYSVSREKKESFPLTVTSAQKNPTAFYLCAAIKDGGYTGELFFGEGSRLTVL.

The chain combines TRBV6-4 with TRBJ2-3; TRBD1 matches 12 bases. Germline trimming cut 2 bases from V and 4 bases from J; bases unmatched to any gene: 1. CDR3 length equals 15 residues. Germline CDR1 is MRHNA and CDR2 is SNTAGT. CDR3 residues: CASSDGTGGADTQYF. In nucleotides, the CDR3 is TGTGCCAGCAGTGACGGGACAGGGGGCGCAGATACGCAGTATTTT.

The chain carries TRBV27 and TRBJ2-2; perhaps TRBD1 as D (6 bases). The CDR3 loop spans 13 amino acids. Germline values: CDR1 MNHEY, CDR2 SMNVEV (reference sequence). V was pared by 5 bases and J by 6 bases, with 10 bases between. This CDR3 reads CASSAQGPGELFF. The CDR3 DNA is TGTGCCAGCAGTGCACAGGGCCCCGGGGAGCTGTTTTTT.

This clone was seen a single time. This chain connects TRBV25-1 to TRBJ1-1, with D perhaps TRBD1 (6 bases). Looked up from germline, CDR1 is MGHDK and CDR2 is SYGVNS. Trimming shortened V by 2 bases and J by 6 bases, and 13 bases separated the two germline ends. The CDR3 spans 14 residues. The CDR3: CASSELTGSAEAFF. CDR3 coding DNA: TGTGCCAGCAGTGAACTTACAGGGTCGGCTGAAGCTTTCTTT.